The rows below give T cell receptor beta chains drawn from one sample of a study of T cells after posttransplantation cyclophosphamide. Data came from immunoSEQ multiplex PCR; TCRdb stores just in-frame clones and leaves some out. The table shows about 16,000 clones, with 94% occurring only once. The sequenced sample was naive CD4+ T cells sorted from blood. All receptors come from a woman aged 45-65 years in good health and a related stem cell transplant donor. The CDR3 runs from the conserved cysteine through the conserved F or W. The order of the fields is CDR3 protein, CDR3 DNA, V gene, D gene, clone size, J gene. D genes are given only for firm matches. Part of the rows lack a size; the others show once, few, many or a class for expanded clones.

CDR3 protein: CASSPYPSGRSGADTQYF
CDR3 DNA: TGTGCCAGTAGTCCTTATCCTAGCGGGAGGAGCGGGGCAGATACGCAGTATTTT
V gene: TRBV19
D gene: TRBD2
clone size: -
J gene: TRBJ2-3

CDR3 protein: CASTVQGTSTDTQYF
CDR3 DNA: TGCGCCAGCACCGTACAGGGGACCTCCACAGATACGCAGTATTTT
V gene: TRBV5-1
D gene: TRBD1
clone size: once
J gene: TRBJ2-3

CDR3 protein: CASRTSVRGTGELFF
CDR3 DNA: TGTGCCAGCAGGACCTCAGTCAGGGGCACCGGGGAGCTGTTTTTT
V gene: TRBV28
D gene: -
clone size: -
J gene: TRBJ2-2

CDR3 protein: CASSLIGRGRGELFF
CDR3 DNA: TGTGCCAGCAGCTTAATTGGCAGGGGGCGCGGGGAGCTGTTTTTT
V gene: TRBV7-2
D gene: TRBD1
clone size: -
J gene: TRBJ2-2

CDR3 protein: CASSYSGTSLYNEQFF
CDR3 DNA: TGTGCCAGCAGTTACTCCGGGACTAGCCTATACAATGAGCAGTTCTTC
V gene: TRBV6-5
D gene: TRBD2
clone size: -
J gene: TRBJ2-1

CDR3 protein: CASSLGLAGGPGFGGELFF
CDR3 DNA: TGCGCCAGCAGCTTGGGACTAGCGGGAGGGCCTGGATTTGGCGGGGAGCTGTTTTTT
V gene: TRBV5-1
D gene: TRBD2
clone size: -
J gene: TRBJ2-2

CDR3 protein: CASSPQREKRTDTQYF
CDR3 DNA: TGTGCCAGCTCACCTCAGCGGGAGAAGCGCACAGATACGCAGTATTTT
V gene: TRBV18
D gene: TRBD2
clone size: -
J gene: TRBJ2-3

CDR3 protein: CASSPWRETGELFF
CDR3 DNA: TGTGCCAGCAGCCCATGGAGGGAGACCGGGGAGCTGTTTTTT
V gene: TRBV7-6
D gene: -
clone size: once
J gene: TRBJ2-2

CDR3 protein: CASSRGLAGANEQFF
CDR3 DNA: TGTGCCAGCAGTAGAGGACTAGCGGGAGCGAATGAGCAGTTCTTC
V gene: TRBV6-5
D gene: TRBD2
clone size: -
J gene: TRBJ2-1

CDR3 protein: CASSSRANQPQHF
CDR3 DNA: TGTGCCAGCAGCTCCAGGGCCAATCAGCCCCAGCATTTT
V gene: TRBV7-6
D gene: -
clone size: -
J gene: TRBJ1-5

CDR3 protein: CASSSKPDTEAFF
CDR3 DNA: TGTGCCAGCAGTAGCAAACCCGACACTGAAGCTTTCTTT
V gene: TRBV27
D gene: -
clone size: -
J gene: TRBJ1-1

CDR3 protein: CASSEVGSVVYGYTF
CDR3 DNA: TGTGCCAGCAGTGAAGTGGGGAGTGTCGTCTATGGCTACACCTTC
V gene: TRBV6-1
D gene: -
clone size: -
J gene: TRBJ1-2

CDR3 protein: CASSLHRDRVSGYTF
CDR3 DNA: TGTGCCAGCAGCCTTCACCGGGACAGGGTTTCTGGCTACACCTTC
V gene: TRBV7-2
D gene: TRBD1
clone size: -
J gene: TRBJ1-2

CDR3 protein: CASSLTWQGATYGYTF
CDR3 DNA: TGTGCCAGCAGTTTGACGTGGCAGGGGGCGACTTATGGCTACACCTTC
V gene: TRBV28
D gene: TRBD1
clone size: -
J gene: TRBJ1-2

CDR3 protein: CASSTSGRPTGELFF
CDR3 DNA: TGTGCCAGTAGCACTAGCGGGAGACCCACCGGGGAGCTGTTTTTT
V gene: TRBV19
D gene: TRBD2
clone size: -
J gene: TRBJ2-2

CDR3 protein: CASSLGGWGVRPQHF
CDR3 DNA: TGTGCCAGCAGCTTAGGCGGGTGGGGGGTCCGGCCCCAGCATTTT
V gene: TRBV7-2
D gene: -
clone size: -
J gene: TRBJ1-5

CDR3 protein: CASSLPLAAIYNEQFF
CDR3 DNA: TGTGCCAGCAGCTTGCCTCTAGCGGCCATCTACAATGAGCAGTTCTTC
V gene: TRBV5-4
D gene: TRBD2
clone size: -
J gene: TRBJ2-1

CDR3 protein: CAISEGTSGYEQYF
CDR3 DNA: TGTGCCATCAGTGAAGGGACTAGCGGCTACGAGCAGTACTTC
V gene: TRBV10-3
D gene: TRBD2
clone size: -
J gene: TRBJ2-7

CDR3 protein: CATSRGGGASYNEQFF
CDR3 DNA: TGTGCCACCAGCAGAGGCGGAGGGGCCTCCTACAATGAGCAGTTCTTC
V gene: TRBV15
D gene: -
clone size: -
J gene: TRBJ2-1

CDR3 protein: CASSLDPSRPYEQYF
CDR3 DNA: TGTGCCAGCAGCTTAGACCCCTCTCGTCCCTACGAGCAGTACTTC
V gene: TRBV11-2
D gene: -
clone size: -
J gene: TRBJ2-7

CDR3 protein: CASSPRDAPPTDTQYF
CDR3 DNA: TGTGCCAGCAGCCCGCGGGACGCCCCCCCCACAGATACGCAGTATTTT
V gene: TRBV7-8
D gene: -
clone size: -
J gene: TRBJ2-3

CDR3 protein: CASFVRSYEQYF
CDR3 DNA: TGTGCCAGCTTCGTTCGGAGCTACGAGCAGTACTTC
V gene: TRBV2
D gene: -
clone size: -
J gene: TRBJ2-7

CDR3 protein: CASSQEGTGGTEAFF
CDR3 DNA: TGTGCCAGCAGCCAAGAGGGGACAGGGGGCACTGAAGCTTTCTTT
V gene: TRBV4-2
D gene: TRBD1
clone size: -
J gene: TRBJ1-1

CDR3 protein: CASSTEYNSPLHF
CDR3 DNA: TGCGCCAGCAGCACAGAATATAATTCACCCCTCCACTTT
V gene: TRBV5-1
D gene: -
clone size: -
J gene: TRBJ1-6

CDR3 protein: CASSLWAGSYEQYF
CDR3 DNA: TGCGCCAGCAGCCTTTGGGCGGGCTCCTACGAGCAGTACTTC
V gene: TRBV5-1
D gene: -
clone size: -
J gene: TRBJ2-7

CDR3 protein: CASSPSRVGLAGAGEQFF
CDR3 DNA: TGTGCCAGCAGCCCATCCAGGGTCGGGCTAGCGGGAGCGGGTGAGCAGTTCTTC
V gene: TRBV7-8
D gene: TRBD2
clone size: -
J gene: TRBJ2-1

CDR3 protein: CASSLGGGSYNEQFF
CDR3 DNA: TGTGCCAGCAGCCTGGGGGGGGGCTCCTACAATGAGCAGTTCTTC
V gene: TRBV7-2
D gene: TRBD2
clone size: -
J gene: TRBJ2-1

CDR3 protein: CASSSPGQARITQYF
CDR3 DNA: TGTGCCAGCAGTTCCCCCGGCCAGGCTCGAATTACGCAGTATTTT
V gene: TRBV28
D gene: -
clone size: -
J gene: TRBJ2-3

CDR3 protein: CASSQAGRGNQETQYF
CDR3 DNA: TGTGCCAGCAGCCAAGCGGGACGGGGGAACCAAGAGACCCAGTACTTC
V gene: TRBV4-2
D gene: -
clone size: -
J gene: TRBJ2-5

CDR3 protein: CATSSEGGYTDTQYF
CDR3 DNA: TGTGCCACCAGCAGCGAGGGAGGTTACACAGATACGCAGTATTTT
V gene: TRBV15
D gene: -
clone size: -
J gene: TRBJ2-3

CDR3 protein: CASSLDRRTYEQYF
CDR3 DNA: TGTGCCAGCAGTTTAGACAGGCGAACCTACGAGCAGTACTTC
V gene: TRBV27
D gene: -
clone size: -
J gene: TRBJ2-7

CDR3 protein: CAISGGPGQGRETQYF
CDR3 DNA: TGTGCCATCAGTGGGGGTCCGGGACAGGGTAGGGAGACCCAGTACTTC
V gene: TRBV10-3
D gene: TRBD1
clone size: -
J gene: TRBJ2-5

CDR3 protein: CASSRHVTIGETQYF
CDR3 DNA: TGTGCCAGTAGTAGACACGTTACCATCGGAGAGACCCAGTACTTC
V gene: TRBV19
D gene: -
clone size: -
J gene: TRBJ2-5

CDR3 protein: CASSAAGRGLLFF
CDR3 DNA: TGTGCCAGCAGCGCGGCAGGTCGCGGGTTGCTGTTTTTT
V gene: TRBV7-3
D gene: -
clone size: -
J gene: TRBJ2-2

CDR3 protein: CASSLSRGRTYEQYF
CDR3 DNA: TGCGCCAGCAGCTTGAGCAGGGGACGAACCTACGAGCAGTACTTC
V gene: TRBV5-1
D gene: -
clone size: -
J gene: TRBJ2-7

CDR3 protein: CASSSQGRGGTGELFF
CDR3 DNA: TGTGCCAGCAGCTCACAAGGGCGGGGCGGTACCGGGGAGCTGTTTTTT
V gene: TRBV7-2
D gene: -
clone size: -
J gene: TRBJ2-2

CDR3 protein: CASSPRDLKDGQYF
CDR3 DNA: TGCGCCAGCAGCCCGCGGGACCTAAAGGATGGGCAGTACTTC
V gene: TRBV5-1
D gene: -
clone size: -
J gene: TRBJ2-7

CDR3 protein: CASSWGQGDTEAFF
CDR3 DNA: TGCGCCAGCAGCTGGGGACAGGGAGACACTGAAGCTTTCTTT
V gene: TRBV5-1
D gene: TRBD1
clone size: -
J gene: TRBJ1-1

CDR3 protein: CASSQDRPSGRSDTQYF
CDR3 DNA: TGCGCCAGCAGCCAAGATAGGCCTAGCGGGAGGTCAGATACGCAGTATTTT
V gene: TRBV4-1
D gene: TRBD2
clone size: -
J gene: TRBJ2-3

CDR3 protein: CSVVPGQLNTEAFF
CDR3 DNA: TGCAGCGTCGTTCCGGGACAGTTGAACACTGAAGCTTTCTTT
V gene: TRBV29-1
D gene: TRBD1
clone size: -
J gene: TRBJ1-1

CDR3 protein: CASSSRQAQETQYF
CDR3 DNA: TGTGCCAGCTCATCTAGACAGGCCCAAGAGACCCAGTACTTC
V gene: TRBV18
D gene: -
clone size: -
J gene: TRBJ2-5

CDR3 protein: CASSQVDGVYNEQFF
CDR3 DNA: TGCGCCAGCAGCCAAGTAGACGGGGTGTACAATGAGCAGTTCTTC
V gene: TRBV4-3
D gene: -
clone size: -
J gene: TRBJ2-1

CDR3 protein: CSVERRLVRGWAFF
CDR3 DNA: TGCAGCGTTGAAAGGCGTCTAGTCCGAGGGTGGGCTTTCTTT
V gene: TRBV29-1
D gene: -
clone size: -
J gene: TRBJ1-1

CDR3 protein: CATGSGSAYNEQFF
CDR3 DNA: TGTGCCACCGGAAGCGGGAGTGCCTACAATGAGCAGTTCTTC
V gene: TRBV10-3
D gene: TRBD2
clone size: -
J gene: TRBJ2-1

CDR3 protein: CASRTGGSEKLFF
CDR3 DNA: TGTGCCAGCAGGACAGGGGGTAGTGAAAAACTGTTTTTT
V gene: TRBV19
D gene: TRBD1
clone size: -
J gene: TRBJ1-4

CDR3 protein: CSVGPRMGQPNYGYTF
CDR3 DNA: TGCAGCGTCGGCCCCCGTATGGGACAGCCCAACTATGGCTACACCTTC
V gene: TRBV29-1
D gene: TRBD1
clone size: -
J gene: TRBJ1-2

CDR3 protein: CASSPPGSGGSYNEQFF
CDR3 DNA: TGTGCCAGCTCACCACCGGGGTCAGGGGGCTCCTACAATGAGCAGTTCTTC
V gene: TRBV18
D gene: TRBD1
clone size: -
J gene: TRBJ2-1

CDR3 protein: CASSGQGLLNQPQHF
CDR3 DNA: TGTGCCAGCAGTGGACAGGGGCTCCTCAATCAGCCCCAGCATTTT
V gene: TRBV2
D gene: TRBD1
clone size: once
J gene: TRBJ1-5

CDR3 protein: CASSEMTGREGYTF
CDR3 DNA: TGTGCCAGCAGTGAAATGACAGGGCGGGAAGGCTACACCTTC
V gene: TRBV2
D gene: TRBD1
clone size: -
J gene: TRBJ1-2

CDR3 protein: CASSQEWGRPAYEQYF
CDR3 DNA: TGCGCCAGCAGCCAAGAATGGGGGAGGCCTGCCTACGAGCAGTACTTC
V gene: TRBV4-1
D gene: -
clone size: -
J gene: TRBJ2-7

CDR3 protein: CASSSLTDTQYF
CDR3 DNA: TGTGCCAGCAGCTCCCTCACAGATACGCAGTATTTT
V gene: TRBV7-3
D gene: -
clone size: -
J gene: TRBJ2-3

CDR3 protein: CASSRYTGEGVAGANVLTF
CDR3 DNA: TGTGCCAGCAGCCGCTACACGGGAGAAGGGGTAGCGGGGGCCAACGTCCTGACTTTC
V gene: TRBV7-2
D gene: -
clone size: -
J gene: TRBJ2-6

CDR3 protein: CASSLQRNTEAFF
CDR3 DNA: TGTGCCAGCTCACTACAGAGGAACACTGAAGCTTTCTTT
V gene: TRBV18
D gene: -
clone size: -
J gene: TRBJ1-1

CDR3 protein: CASSLERGGPEAFF
CDR3 DNA: TGTGCCAGCAGCTTAGAGAGGGGGGGACCTGAAGCTTTCTTT
V gene: TRBV7-2
D gene: -
clone size: -
J gene: TRBJ1-1

CDR3 protein: CAWSVASGELFF
CDR3 DNA: TGTGCCTGGAGTGTGGCATCCGGGGAGCTGTTTTTT
V gene: TRBV30
D gene: -
clone size: -
J gene: TRBJ2-2

CDR3 protein: CASSFRGLTDTQYF
CDR3 DNA: TGTGCCAGCAGCTTCAGGGGGCTAACAGATACGCAGTATTTT
V gene: TRBV7-2
D gene: TRBD1
clone size: -
J gene: TRBJ2-3